Sequencing of this T cell receptor beta chain was carried out in a study of cytomegalovirus exposure and HLA in healthy donors. Study-wide results and caveats: In vitro confirmation showed three CMV-associated chains to be CMV antigen specific. Cytomegalovirus association was assigned to 170 or so TCR beta chains. Roughly uniform sequencing depth across donors was assumed, possibly incorrectly.

This CDR3 has 13 amino acids. Trimming pared 6 bases from V and 1 base from J, leaving 9 bases between. Looked up from germline, CDR1 is SEHNR and CDR2 is FQNEAQ (reference sequence). As for this clone: The antigen is not known.

PCR was performed using 60 Vbeta and 13 Jbeta primers. In the authors' methods: Among the unique TCR beta chains that a later analysis counted, around 72 million in all, 9.5 million to 12 million were shared. The method was immunoSEQ multiplex PCR; TCRdb's version includes in-frame clones alone and lacks a portion of them. From that table come the V and J calls and clone size; the DNA was used to work out D and trimming. The profile shows 85,000 to 100,000 clones, around three quarters of them singletons. The origin of this receptor is a male donor in good health and CMV-seropositive. Sequencing was performed on PBMCs. J is TRBJ1-1 and V is TRBV7-9, with no clear D. Here the CDR3 reads CASRPTGNTEAFF. Here the CDR3 DNA reads TGTGCCAGCAGACCGACGGGGAACACTGAAGCTTTCTTT.